These 27 T cell receptor beta chains originate from one sample sequenced in a study of blood T cells in healthy people across ages. Sample-barcoded 5' priming and a J-beta primer mix drove a second PCR of roughly 6 to 12 cycles. Using its own MiXCR run on the 5' RACE reads, TCRdb lists one record per CDR3 protein. The profile shows just over 1 million distinct CDR3 sequences, more than 40% of them singletons. The sequencing sample was made of blood. The receptors originated from a woman between 55 and 75 years old in good health.

This rearrangement joins TRBV24-1 to TRBJ1-1, with a possible D match to TRBD1 (6 bases). Trimming stripped 2 bases from V and 1 base from J, with 7 bases between. CDR3 length: 14 amino acids. Germline CDR1 and CDR2: KGHDR and SFDVKD. The CDR3 region is CATSDSGQNTEAFF. In DNA, the CDR3 is TGTGCCACCAGTGATTCGGGACAGAACACTGAAGCTTTCTTT.

J is TRBJ2-7 and V is TRBV20-1; 9 bases are shared with TRBD1. Germline lookup yields CDR1 DFQATT and CDR2 SNEGSKA (reference sequence). Trimming took 6 bases from V and 3 from J; bases not matched to a gene: 12. There are 15 residues in the CDR3. CDR3 amino acids: CSAKRGVDRGYEQYF. The CDR3 nucleotides are TGCAGTGCCAAAAGGGGGGTGGACAGGGGCTACGAGCAGTACTTC.

The sample holds a few counts of this clonotype. V and J are TRBV29-1 and TRBJ2-7; D ambiguous. This CDR3 comprises 11 residues. The germline gives CDR1 SQVTM, CDR2 ANQGSEA. V shed 1 base and J shed 3 bases, with 4 bases lying between them. This chain's CDR3 is CSVEGGYEQYF. DNA of the CDR3: TGCAGCGTTGAAGGAGGCTACGAGCAGTACTTC.

The gene calls are TRBV20-1 and TRBJ2-3; 9 bases match TRBD2. The CDR3 is 15 amino acids. Germline V gene data show CDR1 as DFQATT and CDR2 as SNEGSKA (reference sequence). DNA of the CDR3: TGCAGCTATGTGAATAGCGGGAGACCCACCCATACGCAGTATTTT. Translating it yields CSYVNSGRPTHTQYF.

Only a few counts were recorded for this clonotype. One end of the junction is discordant with germline, which a read error may explain. The V and J genes are TRBV6-5 and TRBJ2-3; either TRBD1 or TRBD2 may supply D (5 bases each). The CDR3 runs to 17 residues. Germline assignment: CDR1 MNHEY and CDR2 SVGAGI. Here the CDR3 reads CASSHSPGPSPGSTQYF. CDR3 in DNA: TGTGCCAGCAGTCACTCGCCGGGGCCAAGCCCAGGCTCTACGCAGTATTTT.

This rearrangement joins TRBV7-6 to TRBJ1-6, with D unclear. Germline V gives CDR1 SGHVS, CDR2 FNYEAQ. V was cut by 7 bases and J by 7 bases, with 8 bases left in between. The CDR3 contains 12 residues. CDR3 DNA sequence: TGTGCCAGCACCACTCTCAATTCACCCCTCCACTTT. Translated: CASTTLNSPLHF.

The rearrangement links TRBV2 to TRBJ2-1; no definite D call. Germline V lookup: CDR1 SNHLY, CDR2 FYNNEI. Between the trimmed V and J ends, which lost 7 bases and 1 base, there was a span of 17 bases. The length of the CDR3 is 16 residues. The CDR3, as DNA: TGTGCCAGCAATCCTCAGCGTAAGAAGTCCTACAATGAGCAGTTCTTC. Translation: CASNPQRKKSYNEQFF.

The rearrangement joins TRBV5-1 to TRBJ2-7; 9 bases fit TRBD2. This CDR3 contains 16 residues. The J segment lost 4 bases and the V segment lost 0 bases, leaving 8 bases of the junction unmatched. Germline V gene sequence: CDR1 SGHRS, CDR2 YFSETQ. CDR3 bases: TGCGCCAGCAGCTTGGGAATAGCGGGAGCTAGGTACGAGCAGTACTTC. Encoded protein: CASSLGIAGARYEQYF. The full variable domain, completed using reference TRBV5-1 and TRBJ2-7, is KAGVTQTPRYLIKTRGQQVTLSCSPISGHRSVSWYQQTPGQGLQFLFEYFSETQRNKGNFPGRFSGRQFSNSRSEMNVSTLELGDSALYLCASSLGIAGARYEQYFGPGTRLTVT.

The chain employs TRBV12-3 or TRBV12-4 and TRBJ2-5; 16 nucleotides agree with TRBD2. The CDR3 loop spans 21 amino acids. The ends lost 2 bases at V and 1 base at J; junction bases unmatched: 13. The DNA of the CDR3 is TGTGCCAGCAGTTTACACCGCCGGGGACTAGCGGGAGGGTTTGTCCAAGAGACCCAGTACTTC. It yields the protein CASSLHRRGLAGGFVQETQYF.

This chain joins TRBV2 and TRBJ2-7, with a weak D call TRBD1 (7 bases). Germline V gives CDR1 SNHLY, CDR2 FYNNEI. Trimming took off 6 bases at V and 7 bases at J, with 22 bases between the two ends. CDR3 length: 15 residues. The CDR3 nucleotides are TGTGCCAGCAGCCCCCCCGGGACAGCCAGCGGGGAGCAGTACTTC. It codes for CASSPPGTASGEQYF.

The J gene is TRBJ2-7, the V gene TRBV9; 7 nucleotides align to TRBD1. The J call may be in error: the DNA end matches TRBJ2-1 better. Germline V gene lookup returns CDR1 SGDLS and CDR2 YYNGEE. The CDR3 is 13 amino acids. The CDR3 is CASSGQGLNEQFF. As DNA, the CDR3 is TGTGCCAGCAGCGGACAGGGTCTAAATGAGCAGTTCTTC.

The chain joins TRBV5-1 to TRBJ1-1; no clear D. The CDR3 extends over 15 amino acids. Trimming stripped 4 bases from V and 3 bases from J, with 16 bases between. The germline CDR1 and CDR2 sequences are SGHRS and YFSETQ. The CDR3 loop is CASSPGIGFDTEAFF. The CDR3 region has the DNA TGCGCCAGCAGCCCCGGGATAGGGTTTGACACTGAAGCTTTCTTT. Looking up the rest from reference TRBV5-1 and TRBJ1-1 gives the full variable domain: KAGVTQTPRYLIKTRGQQVTLSCSPISGHRSVSWYQQTPGQGLQFLFEYFSETQRNKGNFPGRFSGRQFSNSRSEMNVSTLELGDSALYLCASSPGIGFDTEAFFGQGTRLTVV.

This rearrangement joins TRBV20-1 to TRBJ2-1; D gene ambiguous. Trimming removed 4 bases at V and 8 bases at J, with 18 bases between. This CDR3 region has 14 residues. Germline CDR1 is DFQATT and CDR2 is SNEGSKA (reference sequence). For the CDR3, the DNA is TGCAGTGCTAAAAGCCAGGTAGTACGGGATGAGCAGTTCTTC. It is translated as CSAKSQVVRDEQFF.

This clonotype was observed a few times. The chain joins TRBV7-9 to TRBJ2-3; D possibly corresponds to TRBD1 (6 bases). Trimming pared 5 bases from V and 0 bases from J, leaving 15 bases between. Germline values: CDR1 SEHNR, CDR2 FQNEAQ (reference sequence). This CDR3 is 16 amino acids long. As DNA, the CDR3 is TGTGCCAGCAGCCCCGCCGGACAGTCAAGCACAGATACGCAGTATTTT. It specifies CASSPAGQSSTDTQYF.

This chain joins TRBV14 and TRBJ1-2, with 8 bases matching TRBD1. CDR1 and CDR2 from the germline V gene are SGHDN and FVKESK. This CDR3 has 16 residues. V lost 4 bases to trimming and J lost 4 bases; unmatched junction nucleotides: 11. The CDR3 loop reads CASSPTGGQGGYGYTF. CDR3 nucleotides: TGTGCCAGCAGCCCGACTGGCGGACAGGGAGGCTATGGCTACACCTTC.

The chain uses TRBV25-1 and TRBJ1-2; 8 nucleotides line up with TRBD1. The CDR3 consists of 14 residues. Trimming took 10 bases from V and 0 from J; bases not matched to a gene: 7. Per germline, CDR1 MGHDK and CDR2 SYGVNS. The CDR3 sequence is CATRGQGSNYGYTF. In DNA, the CDR3 is TGTGCCACCCGTGGACAGGGCTCTAACTATGGCTACACCTTC.

The rearrangement links TRBV12-3 or TRBV12-4 to TRBJ2-1, with 8 positions matching TRBD1. Losses at the gene ends were 5 bases for V and 2 bases for J; bases not matched to a gene: 8. CDR3 length equals 16 residues. DNA of the CDR3: TGTGCCAGCAGTGCGGACAGGGTTTCCGCCTACAATGAGCAGTTCTTC. This sequence encodes CASSADRVSAYNEQFF.

The chain links TRBV7-9 to TRBJ1-5; D gene unclear. This CDR3 is 14 amino acids long. Germline lookup yields CDR1 SEHNR and CDR2 FQNEAQ (reference sequence). The DNA for the CDR3 is TGTGAGCCGGAACAGCCAACATGCAATCAGCCCCAGCATTTT. Its protein product is CEPEQPTCNQPQHF.

Only a few counts were recorded for this clonotype. The chain joins TRBV27 to TRBJ2-7, with D unclear. Germline lookup yields CDR1 MNHEY and CDR2 SMNVEV (reference sequence). This CDR3 comprises 11 residues. Trimming left V 8 bases short and J 5 bases short, with 10 bases between. The CDR3 sequence: CASANLHEQYF. The DNA of the CDR3 is TGTGCCAGCGCGAATCTTCACGAGCAGTACTTC.

This chain uses TRBV5-5 with TRBJ2-1; no reliable D call. The germline V gene has CDR1 SGHKS and CDR2 YYEKEE (reference sequence). The CDR3 has 15 residues. V was trimmed by 0 bases and J by 6 bases, leaving 13 bases between them. CDR3 in DNA: TGTGCCAGCAGCTTGGTCGCCTCGAAATTCAATGAGCAGTTCTTC. Protein sequence: CASSLVASKFNEQFF.

The V gene is TRBV7-2, the J gene TRBJ2-7, with TRBD1 matching over 7 bases. The CDR3 length is 16 residues. Trimming cost V 4 bases and J 0 bases; bases outside gene matches: 9. Germline V gives CDR1 SGHTA, CDR2 FQGNSA. In nucleotides, the CDR3 is TGTGCCAGCAGCTCCCCCGGGACAGCCCCCTCCTACGAGCAGTACTTC. Amino acid sequence: CASSSPGTAPSYEQYF.

The chain is built from TRBV30 and TRBJ2-1; TRBD2 is a possible D gene (5 bases). The CDR3 has 15 residues. Trimming removed 8 bases at V and 0 bases at J, with 17 bases between. CDR1 is GTSNPN, CDR2 SVGIG, per germline (reference sequence). The DNA of the CDR3 is TGTGCCGAACAAGCGGCCCCAAGCTCCTACAATGAGCAGTTCTTC. The encoded protein is CAEQAAPSSYNEQFF.

This clonotype was recorded once. The gene calls are TRBV10-3 and TRBJ2-4; tentative D call: TRBD2 (6 bases). The CDR3 is made up of 16 amino acids. Germline V gene sequence: CDR1 ENHRY, CDR2 SYGVKD. V was trimmed by 2 bases and J by 0 bases, leaving 11 bases between them. The CDR3 bases are TGTGCCATCAGTGAGAGTCAGGGACTAGCCAAAAACATTCAGTACTTC. It encodes CAISESQGLAKNIQYF.

This clonotype was recorded a few times. The genes are TRBV24-1 and TRBJ2-5; D perhaps matches TRBD1 (6 bases). Trimming took 4 bases from V and 4 from J, leaving 27 bases between them. Germline CDR1 is KGHDR and CDR2 is SFDVKD. This CDR3 comprises 19 residues. The CDR3 DNA follows: TGTGCCACCAGTGAACCCCTCTTGAGCCGGACAGCTAAGACAGAGACCCAGTACTTC. This gives the protein CATSEPLLSRTAKTETQYF.

This rearrangement joins TRBV7-3 to TRBJ2-5, with TRBD2 matching over 9 bases. CDR1 is SGHTA and CDR2 is FQGTGA in the germline V gene. V was pared by 5 bases and J by 2 bases, with 9 bases of the junction left unmatched. The length of the CDR3 is 16 residues. The CDR3 loop reads CASSRSGTSLQETQYF. CDR3 DNA: TGTGCCAGCAGCAGATCCGGGACTAGCTTACAAGAGACCCAGTACTTC.

The rearrangement uses TRBV20-1 and TRBJ2-3, with D unclear. The CDR3 has 12 residues. The germline V gene has CDR1 DFQATT and CDR2 SNEGSKA (reference sequence). V was trimmed by 7 bases and J by 2 bases, leaving 10 bases between them. The CDR3 DNA reads TGCAGTGGTGGCGGCATCACAGATACGCAGTATTTT. Protein: CSGGGITDTQYF.

CDR3 nucleotides: TGTGCCAGCAGTTACGACTTCGTAAGGACACCCAACTATGGCTACACCTTC. This encodes CASSYDFVRTPNYGYTF. The rearrangement joins TRBV6-5 to TRBJ1-2, with D tentatively TRBD1 (5 bases). Trimming removed 2 bases from V and 2 bases from J, with 18 bases in between. The CDR3 consists of 17 residues. CDR1 and CDR2 (germline): MNHEY, SVGAGI.